The 26 T cell receptor beta chains listed next were all sequenced from one sample in a study of blood T cell repertoires in COVID-19. This table comes from immunoSEQ multiplex PCR, and its TCRdb copy is limited to in-frame clones, with some not included. This table has around 180,000 clones, about 88% appearing once. The sample taken for sequencing was peripheral blood. The receptors originated from a human donor in a cohort sampled during active COVID-19.

The gene calls are TRBV27 and TRBJ2-5; D unclear. The CDR3 totals 14 residues. CDR1 and CDR2 from the germline V gene are MNHEY and SMNVEV (reference sequence). The germline V and J ends were trimmed by 2 bases and 0 bases, with 7 bases remaining between them. The CDR3 is CASSLRVHQETQYF. CDR3 nucleotide sequence: TGTGCCAGCAGTTTACGGGTGCACCAAGAGACCCAGTACTTC.

The chain joins TRBV2 to TRBJ2-5; 10 bases agree with TRBD2. This CDR3 is built from 15 residues. With 6 bases clipped from V and 2 bases from J, the junction kept 6 bases outside the gene matches. CDR1 and CDR2 from the germline V gene are SNHLY and FYNNEI. The CDR3 bases are TGTGCCAGCAGAGGAGGACTAGCGGATCAAGAGACCCAGTACTTC. Protein sequence: CASRGGLADQETQYF.

The genes are TRBV29-1 and TRBJ1-1; tentatively, D is TRBD1 (5 bases). The CDR3 loop spans 13 amino acids. With 7 bases removed from V and 1 base from J, the gap between germline ends came to 13 bases. Germline V gene lookup returns CDR1 SQVTM and CDR2 ANQGSEA. The CDR3, as DNA: TGCAGCGCTATCTCTACAGGGAACACTGAAGCTTTCTTT. Translated, it gives CSAISTGNTEAFF.

V and J are TRBV19 and TRBJ1-1; the match to TRBD1 covers 10 bases. The germline V gene encodes CDR1 LNHDA and CDR2 SQIVND (reference sequence). The CDR3 contains 15 residues. With 5 bases clipped from V and 5 bases from J, the junction kept 8 bases outside the gene matches. The CDR3 region is CASSPGGTGETEAFF. CDR3 DNA sequence: TGTGCCAGTAGTCCGGGTGGGACAGGGGAAACTGAAGCTTTCTTT.

The J gene is TRBJ2-7, the V gene TRBV19; D ambiguous. This CDR3 is built from 9 residues. Germline assignment: CDR1 LNHDA and CDR2 SQIVND (reference sequence). Between the trimmed V and J ends, which lost 9 bases and 7 bases, there was a span of 7 bases. The CDR3, as DNA: TGTGCCAGACGGGTTGAGCAGTACTTC. Its protein is CARRVEQYF.

This sequence joins TRBV7-2 and TRBJ2-3, with 12 bases matching TRBD2. Germline V gene sequence: CDR1 SGHTA, CDR2 FQGNSA. The V segment lost 0 bases and the J segment 5 bases; nucleotides outside the gene matches: 3. The length of the CDR3 is 16 residues. This CDR3 is CASSLAQLAGGDTQYF. The DNA for the CDR3 is TGTGCCAGCAGCTTAGCGCAACTAGCGGGAGGAGATACGCAGTATTTT.

The V call is TRBV19, the J call TRBJ2-2; the D gene is possibly TRBD2 (6 bases). V lost 5 bases and J lost 2, with 12 bases in between. Germline V gene sequence: CDR1 LNHDA, CDR2 SQIVND (reference sequence). This CDR3 is built from 15 residues. The CDR3 nucleotides read TGTGCCAGTAGTGGGAGGACGATAAACACCGGGGAGCTGTTTTTT. Translation gives CASSGRTINTGELFF.

The rearrangement joins TRBV6-2 or TRBV6-3 to TRBJ1-2; 8 bases match TRBD1. The CDR3 contains 15 residues. The germline CDR1 and CDR2 sequences are MNHEY and SVGEGT. V was clipped by 5 bases and J by 5 bases; unmatched bases: 10. CDR3 sequence: CASSHRDRMRYGYTF. The CDR3 DNA follows: TGTGCCAGCAGTCACAGGGACAGGATGCGATATGGCTACACCTTC.

The chain joins TRBV28 to TRBJ1-2; D is unclear. Germline lookup yields CDR1 MDHEN and CDR2 SYDVKM. V gave up 3 bases and J gave up 5 bases, with 10 bases separating them. The CDR3 is 13 amino acids. The CDR3 sequence is CASSFGGSYGYTF. Here the CDR3 DNA reads TGTGCCAGCAGTTTTGGCGGGAGTTATGGCTACACCTTC.

This chain uses TRBV27 with TRBJ1-4; D unresolved. From germline, CDR1 is MNHEY and CDR2 SMNVEV (reference sequence). The CDR3 spans 14 residues. V was trimmed by 7 bases and J by 8 bases, leaving 17 bases between them. CDR3 sequence: CASKPSGRLEKLFF. In DNA, the CDR3 is TGTGCCAGCAAACCCTCCGGGAGGCTCGAAAAACTGTTTTTT.

The rearrangement links TRBV21-1 to TRBJ1-5. TRBV21-1 is marked as a pseudogene. The CDR3 sequence is 13 residues long. The CDR3 loop is CASSSRGYQPQHF. CDR3 nucleotides: TGTGCCAGCAGCAGCCGAGGGTATCAGCCCCAGCATTTT.

This clone showed up just once. The chain links TRBV5-1 to TRBJ1-1; the D is unclear. V lost 0 bases and J lost 3, with 6 bases in between. CDR1 and CDR2 (germline): SGHRS, YFSETQ. The CDR3 contains 13 residues. CDR3 coding DNA: TGCGCCAGCAGCTTGGGCGAGTACACTGAAGCTTTCTTT. Its translation is CASSLGEYTEAFF.

The gene calls are TRBV2 and TRBJ2-3, with TRBD2 identical over 13 bases. This CDR3 comprises 15 residues. Germline CDR1 SNHLY, CDR2 FYNNEI. Trimming at V came to 6 bases and at J to 5 bases, leaving 5 bases not matched to a gene. The CDR3 reads CASRGLAGNVDTQYF. DNA of the CDR3: TGTGCCAGCAGGGGACTAGCGGGAAATGTAGATACGCAGTATTTT.

V gene TRBV4-1 combines with J gene TRBJ1-4; 9 bases are shared with TRBD1. V dropped 4 bases and J dropped 4; count of bases not matched to a gene: 7. CDR3 length: 16 residues. The germline gives CDR1 MGHRA, CDR2 YSYEKL. CDR3 in DNA: TGCGCCAGCAGCCCGGACAGGGGCGAGGGTAATGAAAAACTGTTTTTT. It encodes CASSPDRGEGNEKLFF.

Written as DNA, the CDR3 is TGTGCCGCCCGGGACAGGGTGGCAGATACGCAGTATTTT. It encodes CAARDRVADTQYF. The genes are TRBV6-5 and TRBJ2-3; 9 bases are a match to TRBD1. The CDR3 is 13 residues long. Per the germline V gene, CDR1 is MNHEY and CDR2 is SVGAGI. J lost 4 bases, V lost 11 bases, and 7 bases had no gene match.

The rearrangement uses TRBV3-1 (or the pseudogene TRBV3-2) and TRBJ2-2; 13 positions match TRBD2. Trimming cost V 6 bases and J 5 bases; bases outside gene matches: 6. Germline lookup yields CDR1 LGHDT and CDR2 YNNKEL (reference sequence). The CDR3 loop spans 16 amino acids. The CDR3 bases are TGTGCCAGCAGGTCCACTAGCGGGGGGGGAACCGGGGAGCTGTTTTTT. It specifies CASRSTSGGGTGELFF.

This chain joins TRBV4-3 and TRBJ1-1; possibly TRBD1 for D (5 bases). The CDR3 sequence is 19 residues long. The ends were cut back, 0 bases at V and 0 bases at J, with 20 bases in the middle. CDR1 and CDR2 from the germline V gene are LGHNA and YSLEER. CDR3 DNA: TGCGCCAGCAGCCAAGAGGTCTCGGTGGGGCAGAACATGAACACTGAAGCTTTCTTT. This codes for CASSQEVSVGQNMNTEAFF.

The V and J genes are TRBV28 and TRBJ1-4, with 8 bases aligning to TRBD1. Per the germline V gene, CDR1 is MDHEN and CDR2 is SYDVKM. This CDR3 spans 12 amino acids. Trimming removed 6 bases from V and 8 bases from J; junction bases left unmatched: 2. The CDR3 loop reads CASSSGGEKLFF. As DNA, the CDR3 is TGTGCCAGCAGCTCAGGGGGCGAAAAACTGTTTTTT.

This chain connects TRBV28 to TRBJ1-1; D may be TRBD1 (5 bases). Trimming took off 10 bases at V and 1 base at J, with 19 bases between the two ends. This CDR3 comprises 15 residues. Germline lookup yields CDR1 MDHEN and CDR2 SYDVKM. DNA of the CDR3: TGTGCCACCGACAGAGCCGGGGGGGGGAACACTGAAGCTTTCTTT. It is translated as CATDRAGGGNTEAFF.

The chain couples TRBV5-6 to TRBJ2-7; TRBD2 aligns across 7 bases. Germline lookup yields CDR1 SGHDT and CDR2 YYEEEE. The length of the CDR3 is 14 residues. V gave up 5 bases and J gave up 1 base; unmatched junction bases: 6. CDR3 sequence: CASRGRGGSYEQYF. As DNA, the CDR3 is TGTGCCAGCAGGGGTCGCGGGGGTTCCTACGAGCAGTACTTC.

The chain carries TRBV15 and TRBJ2-7, with 8 bases lining up with TRBD2. Trimming removed 8 bases from V and 4 bases from J; junction bases left unmatched: 13. Looked up from germline, CDR1 is LNHNV and CDR2 is YYDKDF (reference sequence). The CDR3 contains 15 residues. The DNA of the CDR3 is TGTGCCACCCAGATGGGGGCGGGAGGAAAATACGAGCAGTACTTC. It specifies CATQMGAGGKYEQYF.

The CDR3 nucleotides read TGTGCCAGCAGCGTCACAGGGGTTAGGCCCAACACAGATACGCAGTATTTT. The encoded protein is CASSVTGVRPNTDTQYF. The chain recombines TRBV9 with TRBJ2-3, with 7 nucleotides matching TRBD1. Germline loops: CDR1 SGDLS, CDR2 YYNGEE. V lost 2 bases, J lost 2 bases, and 11 bases stayed unmatched. The CDR3 length is 17 residues.

The chain carries TRBV2 and TRBJ1-2; D remains ambiguous. This CDR3 region has 11 residues. Germline assignment: CDR1 SNHLY and CDR2 FYNNEI. Trimming pared 4 bases from V and 6 bases from J, leaving 6 bases between. CDR3 in DNA: TGTGCCAGCAGTGTGCAGGATGGCTACACCTTC. Translation: CASSVQDGYTF.

J is TRBJ1-5 and V is TRBV4-3; TRBD1 might be the D (5 bases). V gave up 0 bases and J gave up 4 bases, with 13 bases separating them. Germline loops: CDR1 LGHNA, CDR2 YSLEER. The CDR3 extends over 16 amino acids. CDR3 nucleotides: TGCGCCAGCAGCCAAGAATTAACAGGACAAAATCAGCCCCAGCATTTT. Residues: CASSQELTGQNQPQHF.

The V gene is TRBV5-1, the J gene TRBJ2-7; 16 nucleotides agree with TRBD2. V was clipped by 4 bases and J by 2 bases; unmatched bases: 6. The germline V gene encodes CDR1 SGHRS and CDR2 YFSETQ. The CDR3 has 17 residues. The CDR3 sequence is CASSPGGTSGRAYEQYF. CDR3 bases: TGCGCCAGCAGCCCGGGCGGGACTAGCGGGAGGGCCTACGAGCAGTACTTC.

CDR3 DNA: TGCAGCGTTGAAAAAGCGGGGTTAGGGGCCGAGCAGTACTTC. Translated, it gives CSVEKAGLGAEQYF. This chain links TRBV29-1 with TRBJ2-7; 7 nucleotides match TRBD2. Per the germline V gene, CDR1 is SQVTM and CDR2 is ANQGSEA. The CDR3 loop spans 14 amino acids. Trimming took 2 bases from V and 6 from J; bases not matched to a gene: 10.